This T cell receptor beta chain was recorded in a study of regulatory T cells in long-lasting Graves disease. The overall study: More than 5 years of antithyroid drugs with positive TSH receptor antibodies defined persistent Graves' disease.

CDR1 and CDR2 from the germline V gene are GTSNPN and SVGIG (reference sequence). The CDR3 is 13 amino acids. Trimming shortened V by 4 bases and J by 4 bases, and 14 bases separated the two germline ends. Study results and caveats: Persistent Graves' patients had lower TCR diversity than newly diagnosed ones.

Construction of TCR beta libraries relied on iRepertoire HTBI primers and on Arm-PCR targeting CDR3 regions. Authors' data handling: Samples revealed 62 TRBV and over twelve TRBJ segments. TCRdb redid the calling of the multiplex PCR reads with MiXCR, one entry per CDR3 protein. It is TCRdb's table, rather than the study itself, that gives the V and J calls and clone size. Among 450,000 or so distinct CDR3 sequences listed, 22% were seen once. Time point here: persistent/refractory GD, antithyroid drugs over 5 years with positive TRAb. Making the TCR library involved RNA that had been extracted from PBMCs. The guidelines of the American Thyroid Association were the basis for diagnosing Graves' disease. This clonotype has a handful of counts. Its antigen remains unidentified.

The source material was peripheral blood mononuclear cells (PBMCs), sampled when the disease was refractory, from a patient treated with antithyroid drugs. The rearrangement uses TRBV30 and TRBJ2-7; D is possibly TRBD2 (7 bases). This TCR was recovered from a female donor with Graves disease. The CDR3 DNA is TGTGCCTGGACCTGGGGGGGGCGATACGAGCAGTACTTC. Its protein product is CAWTWGGRYEQYF.